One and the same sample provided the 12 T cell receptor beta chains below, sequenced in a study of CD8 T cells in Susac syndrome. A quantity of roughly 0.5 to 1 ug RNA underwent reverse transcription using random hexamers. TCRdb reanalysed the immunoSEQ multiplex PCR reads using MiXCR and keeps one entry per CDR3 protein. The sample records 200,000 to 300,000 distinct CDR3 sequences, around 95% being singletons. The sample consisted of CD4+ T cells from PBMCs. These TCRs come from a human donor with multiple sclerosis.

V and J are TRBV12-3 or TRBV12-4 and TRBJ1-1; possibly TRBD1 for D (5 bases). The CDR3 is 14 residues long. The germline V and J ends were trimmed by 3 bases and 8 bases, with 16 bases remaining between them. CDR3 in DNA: TGTGCCAGCAGTTTTGCGGGGAGGGGAGCCGAAGCTTTCTTT. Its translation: CASSFAGRGAEAFF.

The CDR3 DNA sequence: TGTGCCAGCAGCTTATTAGGGGCAGGAAGGGAGACCCAGTACTTC. Translation gives CASSLLGAGRETQYF. The chain combines TRBV11-2 with TRBJ2-5; D might be TRBD1 (5 bases). CDR1 and CDR2 from the germline V gene are SGHAT and FQNNGV. Trimming removed 2 bases at V and 5 bases at J, with 15 bases between. The CDR3 contains 15 residues.

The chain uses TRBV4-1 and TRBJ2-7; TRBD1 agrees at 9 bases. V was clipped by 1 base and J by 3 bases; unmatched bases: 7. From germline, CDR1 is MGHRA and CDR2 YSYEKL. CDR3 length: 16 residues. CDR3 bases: TGCGCCAGCAGCCAAGCGAACAGGGGGCGCAGCTACGAGCAGTACGTC. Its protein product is CASSQANRGRSYEQYV.

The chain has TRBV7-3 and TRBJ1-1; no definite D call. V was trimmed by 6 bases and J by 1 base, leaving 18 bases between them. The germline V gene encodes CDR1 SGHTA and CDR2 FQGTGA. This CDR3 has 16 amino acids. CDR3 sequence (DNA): TGTGCCAGCAGGTTTCAGACGGGCGAGTGGAACACTGAAGCTTTCTTT. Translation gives CASRFQTGEWNTEAFF.

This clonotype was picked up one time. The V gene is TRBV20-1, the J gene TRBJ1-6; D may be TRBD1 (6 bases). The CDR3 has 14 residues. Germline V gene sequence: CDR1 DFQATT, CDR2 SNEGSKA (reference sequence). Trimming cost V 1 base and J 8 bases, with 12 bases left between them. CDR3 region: CSARVSQGYSPLHF. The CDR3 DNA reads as TGCAGTGCTAGAGTTTCACAGGGATATTCACCCCTCCACTTT.

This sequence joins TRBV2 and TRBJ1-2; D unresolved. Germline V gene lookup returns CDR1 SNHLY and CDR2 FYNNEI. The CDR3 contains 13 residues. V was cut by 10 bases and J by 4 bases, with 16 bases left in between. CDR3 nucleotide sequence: TGTGCCACGGCAGACGGAGTTGGCTATGGCTACACCTTC. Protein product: CATADGVGYGYTF.

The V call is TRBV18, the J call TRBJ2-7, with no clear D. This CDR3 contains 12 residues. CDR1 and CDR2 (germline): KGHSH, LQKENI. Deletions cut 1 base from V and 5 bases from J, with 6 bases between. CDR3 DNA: TGTGCCAGCTCACCACAGGGAAACGAGCAGTACTTC. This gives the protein CASSPQGNEQYF.

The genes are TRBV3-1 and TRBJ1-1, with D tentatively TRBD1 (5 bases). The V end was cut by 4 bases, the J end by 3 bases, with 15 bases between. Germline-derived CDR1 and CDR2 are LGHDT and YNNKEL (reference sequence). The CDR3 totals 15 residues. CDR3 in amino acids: CASSLGPQGDTEAFF. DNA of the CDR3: TGTGCCAGCAGCCTAGGGCCTCAAGGGGACACTGAAGCTTTCTTT.

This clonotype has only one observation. The CDR3 sequence: CAWSVPGPSYTF. In DNA form, the CDR3 reads TGTGCCTGGAGTGTCCCAGGGCCAAGCTACACCTTC. The chain couples TRBV30 to TRBJ1-2; possible D gene TRBD1, 5 bases. V was cut by 0 bases and J by 9 bases, with 11 bases left in between. The CDR3 is 12 amino acids. Germline V CDR1 and CDR2: GTSNPN, SVGIG (reference sequence).

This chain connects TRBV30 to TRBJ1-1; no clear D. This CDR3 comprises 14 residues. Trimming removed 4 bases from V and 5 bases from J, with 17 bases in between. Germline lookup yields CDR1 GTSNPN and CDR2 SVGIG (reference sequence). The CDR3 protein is CAWMKTRISTEAFF. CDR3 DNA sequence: TGTGCCTGGATGAAAACCCGAATATCGACTGAAGCTTTCTTT.

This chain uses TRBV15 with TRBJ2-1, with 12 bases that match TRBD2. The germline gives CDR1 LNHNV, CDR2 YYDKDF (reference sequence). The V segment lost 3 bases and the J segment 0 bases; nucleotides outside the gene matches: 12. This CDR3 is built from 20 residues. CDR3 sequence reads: CATSRDLLGLAGSSYNEQFF. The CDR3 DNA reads TGTGCCACCAGCAGGGACCTTCTTGGACTAGCGGGAAGCTCCTACAATGAGCAGTTCTTC.

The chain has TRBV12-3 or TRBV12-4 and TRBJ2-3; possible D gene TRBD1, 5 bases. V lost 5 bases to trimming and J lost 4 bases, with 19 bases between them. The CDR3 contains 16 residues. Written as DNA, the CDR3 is TGTGCCAGCAGTCCCAGTGGGCAGGGTGGGGCAGATACGCAGTATTTT. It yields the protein CASSPSGQGGADTQYF.